The 14 T cell receptor beta chains presented below share a single source sample, sequenced in a study of shared T cell receptors in the human thymus. This table comes from immunoSEQ multiplex PCR, and its TCRdb copy is limited to in-frame clones, with some not included. The profile covers approximately 760,000 clones, with approximately 85% appearing a single time and more than 0.008% taken by the ten largest. This sample was also put to use in a study of human thymus T cells.

The sequenced material came from thymocytes. The source of these receptors is a girl in the first two years of life with a congenital heart defect.

J is TRBJ1-6 and V is TRBV14; D may be TRBD1 (6 bases). V was pared by 1 base and J by 9 bases, with 16 bases between. CDR1 is SGHDN, CDR2 FVKESK, per germline. The CDR3 has 16 amino acids. The CDR3: CASSQVRGLTLSPLHF. CDR3 in DNA: TGTGCCAGCAGCCAAGTCAGGGGCCTGACGCTTTCACCCCTCCACTTT. Full variable domain (rest looked up from reference TRBV14 and TRBJ1-6): EAGVTQFPSHSVIEKGQTVTLRCDPISGHDNLYWYRRVMGKEIKFLLHFVKESKQDESGMPNNRFLAERTGGTYSTLKVQPAELEDSGVYFCASSQVRGLTLSPLHFGNGTRLTVT.

The chain has TRBV7-9 and TRBJ1-1; 7 nucleotides match TRBD1. The V gene end was trimmed by 7 bases and the J gene end by 5 bases; junction bases not matched to a gene: 10. CDR3 length: 14 residues. CDR1 SEHNR and CDR2 FQNEAQ come from the germline V gene (reference sequence). This chain's CDR3 is CASTTTGAGTEAFF. The CDR3 nucleotides read TGTGCCAGCACCACAACAGGGGCGGGAACTGAAGCTTTCTTT.

The V and J genes are TRBV28 and TRBJ1-2; D unresolved. CDR1 and CDR2 (germline): MDHEN, SYDVKM. The V end was cut by 4 bases, the J end by 0 bases, with 21 bases between. CDR3 length: 18 residues. CDR3 nucleotides: TGTGCCAGCAGTTCACAGAAGTCTAACCGCATCACTAACTATGGCTACACCTTC. Amino acid sequence: CASSSQKSNRITNYGYTF.

The V and J genes are TRBV7-2 and TRBJ1-1; D is unresolved. CDR1 is SGHTA, CDR2 FQGNSA, per germline. V was trimmed by 5 bases and J by 3 bases, leaving 13 bases between them. The CDR3 has 14 amino acids. The DNA for the CDR3 is TGTGCCAGCAGCCCCGGCGGGATTGACACTGAAGCTTTCTTT. Its translation: CASSPGGIDTEAFF.

The chain recombines TRBV27 with TRBJ2-3; 8 positions match TRBD2. J lost 0 bases, V lost 3 bases, and 20 bases had no gene match. The germline gives CDR1 MNHEY, CDR2 SMNVEV (reference sequence). The CDR3 spans 21 residues. The CDR3 nucleotides read TGTGCCAGCAGTTTCACGTCAGGGTTGGGACTAGAGTTCTCTAGCACAGATACGCAGTATTTT. It is translated as CASSFTSGLGLEFSSTDTQYF.

The V call is TRBV7-6, the J call TRBJ2-1; 9 positions agree with TRBD2. V lost 2 bases and J lost 0; bases outside the gene matches: 14. In germline, CDR1 is SGHVS, CDR2 FNYEAQ. This CDR3 comprises 20 residues. The CDR3 spells CASSLSPSGVPSSSYNEQFF. The CDR3 region has the DNA TGTGCCAGCAGCTTAAGTCCTAGCGGGGTCCCCTCGAGCTCCTACAATGAGCAGTTCTTC.

This clone was detected a few times. The gene calls are TRBV6-5 and TRBJ2-1, with 8 bases lining up with TRBD2. The CDR3 extends over 15 amino acids. The V gene's germline CDR1 is MNHEY and CDR2 SVGAGI. With 6 bases clipped from V and 3 bases from J, the junction kept 7 bases outside the gene matches. The CDR3 DNA follows: TGTGCCAGCAGGATTGTAGCGGGGAACTACAATGAGCAGTTCTTC. Protein sequence: CASRIVAGNYNEQFF.

The V and J genes are TRBV6-5 and TRBJ1-5; D gene ambiguous. Germline V gene data show CDR1 as MNHEY and CDR2 as SVGAGI. The CDR3 covers 14 residues. Trimming stripped 0 bases from V and 9 bases from J, with 12 bases between. The CDR3 DNA reads TGTGCCAGCAGTTACTCTGGACCCGCGGGGCCCCAGCATTTT. Translating it yields CASSYSGPAGPQHF.

V usage is TRBV6-1 and J usage is TRBJ1-2, with D possibly TRBD1 on 5 matching bases. The CDR3 sequence is 11 residues long. Germline CDR1 MNHNS, CDR2 SASEGT. V dropped 6 bases and J dropped 5 bases, with 7 bases sitting between them. In nucleotides, the CDR3 is TGTGCCAGCAGGCAGGGTTATGGCTACACCTTC. This codes for CASRQGYGYTF.

The chain joins TRBV30 to TRBJ1-1; TRBD1 agrees at 7 bases. Per germline, CDR1 GTSNPN and CDR2 SVGIG (reference sequence). The ends lost 3 bases at V and 1 base at J; junction bases unmatched: 2. The CDR3 spans 13 residues. This CDR3 reads CAWRRQGNTEAFF. The DNA for the CDR3 is TGTGCCTGGAGACGACAGGGGAACACTGAAGCTTTCTTT.

The rearrangement links TRBV6-1 to TRBJ2-7; D gene uncertain. The germline V and J ends were trimmed by 1 base and 3 bases, with 13 bases remaining between them. Germline CDR1 reads MNHNS; CDR2 reads SASEGT. This CDR3 is 15 amino acids long. CDR3 sequence: CASSEGVMGSYEQYF. In nucleotides, the CDR3 is TGTGCCAGCAGTGAAGGAGTTATGGGCAGCTACGAGCAGTACTTC.

This chain links TRBV5-1 with TRBJ1-2; the match to TRBD1 covers 7 bases. The CDR3 sequence is 15 residues long. Germline V gene sequence: CDR1 SGHRS, CDR2 YFSETQ. With V trimmed by 5 bases and J by 2 bases, 9 bases remained unmatched. CDR3 DNA sequence: TGCGCCAGCAGATACAGGGGCGAACGGAACTATGGCTACACCTTC. Protein product: CASRYRGERNYGYTF.

This chain uses TRBV27 with TRBJ1-1; no clear D gene. Trimming pared 1 base from V and 4 bases from J, leaving 13 bases between. CDR1 is MNHEY, CDR2 SMNVEV, per germline (reference sequence). This CDR3 comprises 15 residues. DNA for the CDR3: TGTGCCAGCAGTTTATTGTCGGGGATGAGCACTGAAGCTTTCTTT. Amino acids: CASSLLSGMSTEAFF.

The sample holds a few counts of this clone. The chain couples TRBV7-2 to TRBJ1-6; 9 bases align to TRBD1. The CDR3 runs to 16 residues. The V segment lost 5 bases and the J segment 6 bases; nucleotides outside the gene matches: 8. Germline assignment: CDR1 SGHTA and CDR2 FQGNSA. For the CDR3, the DNA is TGTGCCAGCAGCGCAACAGGGGGCCGGAGTAATTCACCCCTCCACTTT. Translated, it gives CASSATGGRSNSPLHF.